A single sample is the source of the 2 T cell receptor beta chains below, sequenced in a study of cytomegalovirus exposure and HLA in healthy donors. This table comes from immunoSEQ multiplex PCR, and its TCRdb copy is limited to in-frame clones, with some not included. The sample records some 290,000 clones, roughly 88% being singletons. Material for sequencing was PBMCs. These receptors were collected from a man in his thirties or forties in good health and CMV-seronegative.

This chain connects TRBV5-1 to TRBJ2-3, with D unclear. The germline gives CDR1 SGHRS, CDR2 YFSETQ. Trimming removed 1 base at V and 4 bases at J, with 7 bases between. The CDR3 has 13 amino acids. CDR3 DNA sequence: TGCGCCAGCAGCTTGACCGACTCAGATACGCAGTATTTT. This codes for CASSLTDSDTQYF. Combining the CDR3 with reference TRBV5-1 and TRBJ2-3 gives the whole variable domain KAGVTQTPRYLIKTRGQQVTLSCSPISGHRSVSWYQQTPGQGLQFLFEYFSETQRNKGNFPGRFSGRQFSNSRSEMNVSTLELGDSALYLCASSLTDSDTQYFGPGTRLTVL.

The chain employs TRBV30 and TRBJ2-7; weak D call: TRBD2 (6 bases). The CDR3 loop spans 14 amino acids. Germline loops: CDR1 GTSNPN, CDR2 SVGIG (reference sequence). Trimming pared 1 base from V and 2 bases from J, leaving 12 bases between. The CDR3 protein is CAWSAGTGTYEQYF. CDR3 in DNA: TGTGCCTGGAGTGCCGGGACTGGGACCTACGAGCAGTACTTC.